Presented here are 27 T cell receptor beta chains from one specimen sequenced in a study of patients and donors after allogeneic stem cell transplantation. Via MiXCR, TCRdb re-called the RT-PCR reads, giving one row per CDR3 protein. The data hold approximately 410,000 distinct CDR3 sequences, with roughly 17% observed a single time. The sequenced sample was blood, either unsorted or a sorted T cell fraction (not recorded which). The receptors stem from a human donor who was either an allogeneic HSCT recipient or a stem cell or donor lymphocyte infusion donor (not recorded which). It is not recorded whose cells these are; they may come from a transplant donor.

The table lists this clonotype with many counts. The chain has TRBV2 and TRBJ1-4; D unresolved. In germline, CDR1 is SNHLY, CDR2 FYNNEI. V was trimmed by 4 bases and J by 5 bases, leaving 11 bases between them. The CDR3 has 14 amino acids. CDR3: CASSGTAQNEKLFF. As DNA, the CDR3 is TGTGCCAGCAGTGGGACGGCCCAAAATGAAAAACTGTTTTTT.

The chain recombines TRBV15 with TRBJ2-7; 9 bases agree with TRBD1. The CDR3 is 16 residues long. V shed 0 bases and J 4 bases; nucleotides not matched to a gene: 7. CDR1 LNHNV and CDR2 YYDKDF come from the germline V gene (reference sequence). In DNA form, the CDR3 reads TGTGCCACCAGCAGAGATCTCGGACAGGGGTGGTACGAGCAGTACTTC. It yields the protein CATSRDLGQGWYEQYF.

The chain is built from TRBV11-1 and TRBJ2-5; TRBD1 or TRBD2 may be the D gene (6 bases each). Per the germline V gene, CDR1 is SGHAT and CDR2 is FQDESV (reference sequence). Trimming took off 2 bases at V and 2 bases at J, with 24 bases between the two ends. This CDR3 is built from 19 residues. The CDR3 sequence: CASSLTTGRRSLIQETQYF. As DNA, the CDR3 is TGTGCCAGCAGCTTAACCACAGGGAGGAGAAGTTTGATTCAAGAGACCCAGTACTTC.

The V and J genes are TRBV20-1 and TRBJ1-1, with 7 bases lining up with TRBD1. The CDR3 consists of 14 residues. With 3 bases clipped from V and 0 bases from J, the junction kept 4 bases outside the gene matches. Germline lookup yields CDR1 DFQATT and CDR2 SNEGSKA (reference sequence). CDR3 bases: TGCAGTGCTAGCAGGGGGTCTATGAACACTGAAGCTTTCTTT. Translating gives CSASRGSMNTEAFF.

This chain connects TRBV7-9 to TRBJ2-1; TRBD1 matches at 12 bases. This CDR3 has 15 amino acids. With 6 bases clipped from V and 9 bases from J, the junction kept 9 bases outside the gene matches. CDR1 is SEHNR and CDR2 is FQNEAQ in the germline V gene (reference sequence). DNA of the CDR3: TGTGCCAGCAGTTTGGGACAGGGGGCGCAAAGTGAGCAGTTCTTC. Protein: CASSLGQGAQSEQFF.

A few counts support this clonotype. The V gene is TRBV15, the J gene TRBJ1-4; D gene ambiguous. From germline, CDR1 is LNHNV and CDR2 YYDKDF (reference sequence). There are 16 residues in the CDR3. Trimming pared 0 bases from V and 2 bases from J, leaving 10 bases between. The CDR3 protein is CATSRDPPGTNEKLFF. CDR3 nucleotide sequence: TGTGCCACCAGCAGAGATCCCCCAGGTACTAATGAAAAACTGTTTTTT. Full variable domain (rest looked up from reference TRBV15 and TRBJ1-4): DAMVIQNPRYQVTQFGKPVTLSCSQTLNHNVMYWYQQKSSQAPKLLFHYYDKDFNNEADTPDNFQSRRPNTSFCFLDIRSPGLGDTAMYLCATSRDPPGTNEKLFFGSGTQLSVL.

This clonotype was counted ten times or more. This sequence joins TRBV4-1 and TRBJ2-7; the D gene could be TRBD1 or TRBD2 (5 bases each). The germline CDR1 and CDR2 sequences are MGHRA and YSYEKL. The CDR3 contains 14 residues. Trimming removed 1 base from V and 7 bases from J, with 14 bases in between. The CDR3 loop reads CASSQGDGGLEQYF. The CDR3, as DNA: TGCGCCAGCAGCCAAGGTGATGGGGGTCTAGAGCAGTACTTC.

The V and J genes are TRBV10-3 and TRBJ1-3; maybe TRBD1 (5 bases). Germline CDR1 reads ENHRY; CDR2 reads SYGVKD. The CDR3 consists of 15 residues. Trimming took 2 bases from V and 2 from J, leaving 10 bases between them. The CDR3 sequence is CAISERGSAGNTIYF. The CDR3 DNA follows: TGTGCCATCAGTGAGAGGGGCAGTGCTGGAAACACCATATATTTT.

The chain carries TRBV3-1 and TRBJ1-4; D is uncertain. This CDR3 contains 15 residues. Germline CDR1 LGHDT, CDR2 YNNKEL (reference sequence). The V gene lost 0 bases and the J gene lost 4 bases, with 9 bases spanning the gap. The CDR3 DNA follows: TGTGCCAGCAGCCAAGACCCGGGATATAATGAAAAACTGTTTTTT. The encoded protein is CASSQDPGYNEKLFF.

The CDR3 DNA reads TGTGCCAGCAATCTCCAGGGGACGGATAATTCACCCCTCCACTTT. It translates to CASNLQGTDNSPLHF. The chain uses TRBV6-1 and TRBJ1-6; the D gene is possibly TRBD1 (6 bases). V lost 7 bases to trimming and J lost 5 bases, with 15 bases between them. Per the germline V gene, CDR1 is MNHNS and CDR2 is SASEGT. The CDR3 is 15 amino acids.

This clonotype was seen more than once but under ten times. V is TRBV20-1 and J is TRBJ2-3; TRBD2 matches at 8 bases. This CDR3 region has 14 residues. The germline CDR1 and CDR2 sequences are DFQATT and SNEGSKA (reference sequence). V lost 8 bases, J lost 3 bases, and 10 bases stayed unmatched. The CDR3 loop is CSSGGGLATDTQYF. The CDR3 DNA is TGCAGTTCGGGCGGCGGACTAGCAACAGATACGCAGTATTTT.

This chain links TRBV2 with TRBJ1-1, with 8 bases aligning to TRBD1. The J segment lost 4 bases and the V segment lost 2 bases, leaving 3 bases of the junction unmatched. Per germline, CDR1 SNHLY and CDR2 FYNNEI. The CDR3 is made up of 14 amino acids. In nucleotides, the CDR3 is TGTGCCAGCAGTGAACAGGGGGCAGGCACTGAAGCTTTCTTT. It is translated as CASSEQGAGTEAFF.

V gene TRBV20-1 combines with J gene TRBJ2-1; 9 positions agree with TRBD2. V was pared by 0 bases and J by 9 bases, with 12 bases of the junction left unmatched. The germline gives CDR1 DFQATT, CDR2 SNEGSKA (reference sequence). CDR3 size: 16 residues. The CDR3 here is CSARDVGTSGPGEQFF. The CDR3 DNA follows: TGCAGTGCTAGAGACGTGGGTACTAGCGGGCCCGGTGAGCAGTTCTTC.

This clonotype turned up a few times. The chain uses TRBV20-1 and TRBJ2-7, with 7 nucleotides matching TRBD1. V shed 6 bases, J shed 3 bases, and the junction held 2 bases outside the gene matches. This CDR3 is 11 amino acids long. The germline V gene encodes CDR1 DFQATT and CDR2 SNEGSKA (reference sequence). DNA of the CDR3: TGCAGTGCCACAGGGGACTACGAGCAGTACTTC. Its protein is CSATGDYEQYF.

This chain connects TRBV20-1 to TRBJ2-7; 12 bases align to TRBD2. The CDR3 runs to 16 residues. The V gene's germline CDR1 is DFQATT and CDR2 SNEGSKA (reference sequence). V lost 0 bases and J lost 5; bases outside the gene matches: 8. The CDR3 is CSARDAFGTSGHEQYF. The CDR3 nucleotides are TGCAGTGCTAGAGACGCCTTTGGGACTAGCGGGCACGAGCAGTACTTC.

The chain combines TRBV11-2 with TRBJ2-1; 9 bases match TRBD2. CDR3 size: 16 residues. With V trimmed by 5 bases and J by 4 bases, 9 bases remained unmatched. CDR1 is SGHAT and CDR2 is FQNNGV in the germline V gene. As DNA, the CDR3 is TGTGCCAGCAGCCCACCGCTAGCGGGGTCGTACAATGAGCAGTTCTTC. It codes for CASSPPLAGSYNEQFF.

This clonotype was counted a few times. The V gene is TRBV27, the J gene TRBJ2-1; 10 bases are shared with TRBD2. The trim removed 5 bases at V and 7 bases at J, leaving 11 bases unmatched. Germline CDR1 is MNHEY and CDR2 is SMNVEV (reference sequence). The CDR3 sequence is 16 residues long. The CDR3: CASSPLLAGKGNEQFF. In nucleotides, the CDR3 is TGTGCCAGCAGTCCTCTACTAGCGGGAAAGGGGAATGAGCAGTTCTTC.

This clonotype was seen a handful of times. This chain uses TRBV5-4 with TRBJ1-1; D ambiguous. Trimming cost V 4 bases and J 3 bases, with 10 bases left between them. CDR1 and CDR2 from the germline V gene are SGHNT and YYREEE (reference sequence). The CDR3 loop spans 13 amino acids. The chain's CDR3 is CASSPDTDTEAFF. CDR3 sequence (DNA): TGTGCCAGCAGCCCCGACACAGACACTGAAGCTTTCTTT.

This clonotype has a handful of counts. The chain couples TRBV12-3 or TRBV12-4 to TRBJ2-3; D remains unclear. CDR3 length equals 14 residues. Trimming removed 3 bases from V and 1 base from J, with 8 bases in between. In DNA form, the CDR3 reads TGTGCCAGCAGTTTTAGCCTCCGCACAGATACGCAGTATTTT. It yields the protein CASSFSLRTDTQYF.

The chain joins TRBV5-1 to TRBJ2-2; D not resolved. Germline CDR1 is SGHRS and CDR2 is YFSETQ. Trimming left V 1 base short and J 7 bases short, with 23 bases between. The CDR3 has 18 residues. This CDR3 is CASSLLSSDLKEGGELFF. The CDR3 nucleotides are TGCGCCAGCAGCTTGCTATCCAGCGACCTAAAGGAAGGCGGGGAGCTGTTTTTT.

This clonotype was observed a handful of times. The chain couples TRBV15 to TRBJ1-5, with 7 positions matching TRBD1. The CDR3 is 18 residues long. After removal of 0 bases from V and 0 bases from J, the junction contained 8 bases not matched to a gene. CDR1 and CDR2 (germline): LNHNV, YYDKDF (reference sequence). CDR3 in amino acids: CATSRDRQGDNSNQPQHF. The CDR3, as DNA: TGTGCCACCAGCAGAGATCGCCAGGGGGATAATAGCAATCAGCCCCAGCATTTT.

This clonotype has only a few counts. The chain recombines TRBV7-2 with TRBJ1-3; D gene uncertain. The CDR3 is made up of 17 amino acids. The germline V gene has CDR1 SGHTA and CDR2 FQGNSA. Between the trimmed V and J ends, which lost 3 bases and 0 bases, there was a span of 15 bases. CDR3 sequence: CASSFGQTYSSGNTIYF. CDR3 nucleotide sequence: TGTGCCAGCAGCTTTGGCCAAACCTATAGCTCTGGAAACACCATATATTTT.

In regard to this clonotype: A read error may explain this, as a much larger clone is one base away. The rearrangement uses TRBV5-1 and TRBJ2-3; TRBD2 is a possible D gene (5 bases). The length of the CDR3 is 13 residues. Trimming took 6 bases from V and 0 from J, leaving 8 bases between them. CDR1 and CDR2 from the germline V gene are SGHRS and YFSETQ. The chain's CDR3 is CASIRTSTDTQYF. The DNA for the CDR3 is TGCGCCAGCATCCGGACTAGCACAGATACGCAGTATTTT.

This clonotype was observed many times. This chain uses TRBV20-1 with TRBJ2-3, with 7 bases lining up with TRBD1. V dropped 3 bases and J dropped 2; count of bases not matched to a gene: 11. Germline V gene sequence: CDR1 DFQATT, CDR2 SNEGSKA (reference sequence). The CDR3 is 16 residues long. DNA of the CDR3: TGCAGTGCTAGTTCTGGGACAGCCTTTTCCACAGATACGCAGTATTTT. It codes for CSASSGTAFSTDTQYF.

Only a few counts were recorded for this clonotype. The DNA of the CDR3 is TGTGCCAGCAGTTTAATCATGGGACTAGCCTTTAACACCGGGGAGCTGTTTTTT. This codes for CASSLIMGLAFNTGELFF. The rearrangement links TRBV12-3 or TRBV12-4 to TRBJ2-2, with 9 bases that match TRBD2. This CDR3 comprises 18 residues. Unmatched junction bases numbered 9, after V lost 2 bases and J lost 2 bases.

V gene TRBV15 combines with J gene TRBJ2-4, with D possibly matching TRBD2 (5 bases). CDR1 is LNHNV, CDR2 YYDKDF, per germline (reference sequence). The CDR3 is made up of 19 amino acids. The ends were cut back, 0 bases at V and 3 bases at J, with 21 bases in the middle. The chain's CDR3 is CATSRDMPSSISGKNIQYF. In DNA, the CDR3 is TGTGCCACCAGCAGAGATATGCCCTCGAGTATAAGCGGCAAAAACATTCAGTACTTC.

This clonotype was found a few times. V usage is TRBV2 and J usage is TRBJ1-1; TRBD1 is a possible D gene (5 bases). Germline CDR1 reads SNHLY; CDR2 reads FYNNEI. V lost 8 bases and J lost 1, with 17 bases in between. The CDR3 contains 15 residues. Here the CDR3 reads CASLASGQRNTEAFF. The CDR3 DNA reads TGTGCCAGCTTAGCATCGGGGCAGAGGAACACTGAAGCTTTCTTT.